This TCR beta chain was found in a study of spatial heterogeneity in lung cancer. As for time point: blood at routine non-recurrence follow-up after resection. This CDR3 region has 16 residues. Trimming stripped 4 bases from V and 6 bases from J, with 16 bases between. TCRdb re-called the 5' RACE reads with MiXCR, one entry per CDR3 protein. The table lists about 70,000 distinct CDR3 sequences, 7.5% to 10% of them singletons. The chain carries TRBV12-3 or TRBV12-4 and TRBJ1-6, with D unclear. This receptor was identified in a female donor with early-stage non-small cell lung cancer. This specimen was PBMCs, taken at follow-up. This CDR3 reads CASSSPGRAFNSPLHF. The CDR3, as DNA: TGTGCCAGCAGTTCCCCAGGTCGAGCTTTTAATTCACCCCTCCACTTT.